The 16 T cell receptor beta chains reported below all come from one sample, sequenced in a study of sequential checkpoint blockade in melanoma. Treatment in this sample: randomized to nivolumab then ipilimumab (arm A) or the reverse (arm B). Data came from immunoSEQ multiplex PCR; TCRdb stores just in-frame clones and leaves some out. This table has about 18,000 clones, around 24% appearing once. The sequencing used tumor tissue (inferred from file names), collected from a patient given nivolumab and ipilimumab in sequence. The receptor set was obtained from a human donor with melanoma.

CDR3 region: CASSVPGLAGNDGGELFF. In nucleotides, the CDR3 is TGTGCCAGCAGCGTACCTGGACTAGCGGGGAACGACGGCGGGGAGCTGTTTTTT. The V gene is TRBV9, the J gene TRBJ2-2; TRBD2 matches 12 bases. V lost 1 base to trimming and J lost 7 bases; unmatched junction nucleotides: 11. This CDR3 region has 18 residues. Germline V CDR1 and CDR2: SGDLS, YYNGEE.

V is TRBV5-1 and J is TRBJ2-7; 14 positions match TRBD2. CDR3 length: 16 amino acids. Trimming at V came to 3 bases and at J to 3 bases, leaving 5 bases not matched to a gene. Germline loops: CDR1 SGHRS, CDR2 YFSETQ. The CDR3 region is CASSWGGTSGSYEQYF. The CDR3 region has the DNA TGCGCCAGCAGCTGGGGGGGGACTAGCGGGAGCTACGAGCAGTACTTC.

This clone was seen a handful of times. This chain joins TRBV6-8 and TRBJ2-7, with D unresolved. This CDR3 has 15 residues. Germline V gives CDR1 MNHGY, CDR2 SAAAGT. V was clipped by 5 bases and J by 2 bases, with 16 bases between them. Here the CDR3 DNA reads TGTGCCAGCAGTAGATTTGGAGTCAGAACCTACGAGCAGTACTTC. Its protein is CASSRFGVRTYEQYF.

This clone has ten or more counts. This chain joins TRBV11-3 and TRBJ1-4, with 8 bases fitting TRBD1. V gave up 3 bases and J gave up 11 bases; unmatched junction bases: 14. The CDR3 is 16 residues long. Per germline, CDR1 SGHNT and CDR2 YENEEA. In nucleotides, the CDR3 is TGTGCCAGCAGCTTGGCAGTCGGGACAGGAAAAGGGAAACTGTTTTTT. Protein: CASSLAVGTGKGKLFF.

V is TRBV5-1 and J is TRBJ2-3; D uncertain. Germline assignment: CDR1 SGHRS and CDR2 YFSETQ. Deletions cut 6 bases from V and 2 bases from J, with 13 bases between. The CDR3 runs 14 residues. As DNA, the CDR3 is TGCGCCAGCACCCCCCTTGGAATCACAGATACGCAGTATTTT. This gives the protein CASTPLGITDTQYF. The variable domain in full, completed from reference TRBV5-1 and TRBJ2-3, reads KAGVTQTPRYLIKTRGQQVTLSCSPISGHRSVSWYQQTPGQGLQFLFEYFSETQRNKGNFPGRFSGRQFSNSRSEMNVSTLELGDSALYLCASTPLGITDTQYFGPGTRLTVL.

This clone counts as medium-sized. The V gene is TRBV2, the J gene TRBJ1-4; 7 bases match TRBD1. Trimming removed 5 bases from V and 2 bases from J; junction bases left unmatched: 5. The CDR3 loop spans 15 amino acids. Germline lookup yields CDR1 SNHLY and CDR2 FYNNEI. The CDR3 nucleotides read TGTGCCAGCAGTAAACAGACAGGGACTAATGAAAAACTGTTTTTT. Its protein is CASSKQTGTNEKLFF. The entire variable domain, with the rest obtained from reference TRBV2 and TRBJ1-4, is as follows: EPEVTQTPSHQVTQMGQEVILRCVPISNHLYFYWYRQILGQKVEFLVSFYNNEISEKSEIFDDQFSVERPDGSNFTLKIRSTKLEDSAMYFCASSKQTGTNEKLFFGSGTQLSVL.

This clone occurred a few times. This chain's CDR3 is CASSIALRGTEAFF. CDR3 DNA: TGTGCCAGTAGTATAGCCCTAAGGGGGACTGAAGCTTTCTTT. This chain uses TRBV19 with TRBJ1-1, with D possibly TRBD1 on 6 matching bases. Trimming stripped 1 base from V and 5 bases from J, with 11 bases between. Germline values: CDR1 LNHDA, CDR2 SQIVND (reference sequence). The CDR3 runs 14 residues.

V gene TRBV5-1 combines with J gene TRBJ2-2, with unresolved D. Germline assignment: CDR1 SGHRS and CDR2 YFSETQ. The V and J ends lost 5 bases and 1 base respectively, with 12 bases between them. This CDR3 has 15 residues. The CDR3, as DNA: TGCGCCAGCAGTTACTACTCTTTGAACACCGGGGAGCTGTTTTTT. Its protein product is CASSYYSLNTGELFF. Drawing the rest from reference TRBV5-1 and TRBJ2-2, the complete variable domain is KAGVTQTPRYLIKTRGQQVTLSCSPISGHRSVSWYQQTPGQGLQFLFEYFSETQRNKGNFPGRFSGRQFSNSRSEMNVSTLELGDSALYLCASSYYSLNTGELFFGEGSRLTVL.

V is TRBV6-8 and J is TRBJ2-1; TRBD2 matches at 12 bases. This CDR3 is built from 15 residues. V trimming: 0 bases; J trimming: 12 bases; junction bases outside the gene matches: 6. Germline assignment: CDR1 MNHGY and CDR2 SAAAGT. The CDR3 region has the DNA TGTGCCAGCAGTTACTCCCTAGCGGGGGGGTATGCGCAGTTCTTC. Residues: CASSYSLAGGYAQFF.

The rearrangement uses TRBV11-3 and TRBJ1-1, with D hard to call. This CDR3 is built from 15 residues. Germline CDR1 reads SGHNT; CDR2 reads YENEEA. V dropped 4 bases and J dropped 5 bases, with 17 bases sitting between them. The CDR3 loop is CASSSSGLTRTEAFF. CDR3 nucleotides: TGTGCCAGCAGCTCTTCGGGCCTGACCAGGACTGAAGCTTTCTTT.

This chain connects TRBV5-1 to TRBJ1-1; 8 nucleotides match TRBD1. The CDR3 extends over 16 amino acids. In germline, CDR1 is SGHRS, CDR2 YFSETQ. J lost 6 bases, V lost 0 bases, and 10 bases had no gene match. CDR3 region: CASSLDGQGPFSEAFF. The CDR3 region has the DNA TGCGCCAGCAGCTTGGATGGACAGGGACCATTCTCTGAAGCTTTCTTT. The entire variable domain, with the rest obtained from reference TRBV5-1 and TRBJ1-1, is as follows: KAGVTQTPRYLIKTRGQQVTLSCSPISGHRSVSWYQQTPGQGLQFLFEYFSETQRNKGNFPGRFSGRQFSNSRSEMNVSTLELGDSALYLCASSLDGQGPFSEAFFGQGTRLTVV.

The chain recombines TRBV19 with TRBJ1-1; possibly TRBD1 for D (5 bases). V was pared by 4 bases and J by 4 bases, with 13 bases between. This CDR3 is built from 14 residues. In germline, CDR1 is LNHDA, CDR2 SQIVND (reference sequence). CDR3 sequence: CASSNPGLGTEAFF. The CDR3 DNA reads TGTGCCAGTAGTAATCCGGGGCTGGGCACTGAAGCTTTCTTT.

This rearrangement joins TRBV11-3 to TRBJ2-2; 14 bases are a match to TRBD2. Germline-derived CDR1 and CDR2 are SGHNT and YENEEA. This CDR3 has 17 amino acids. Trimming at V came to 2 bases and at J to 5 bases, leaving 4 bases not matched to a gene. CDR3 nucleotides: TGTGCCAGCAGCTTACAGACTAGCGGGGGGGCGACCGGGGAGCTGTTTTTT. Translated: CASSLQTSGGATGELFF. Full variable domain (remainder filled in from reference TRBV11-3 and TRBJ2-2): EAGVVQSPRYKIIEKKQPVAFWCNPISGHNTLYWYLQNLGQGPELLIRYENEEAVDDSQLPKDRFSAERLKGVDSTLKIQPAELGDSAVYLCASSLQTSGGATGELFFGEGSRLTVL.

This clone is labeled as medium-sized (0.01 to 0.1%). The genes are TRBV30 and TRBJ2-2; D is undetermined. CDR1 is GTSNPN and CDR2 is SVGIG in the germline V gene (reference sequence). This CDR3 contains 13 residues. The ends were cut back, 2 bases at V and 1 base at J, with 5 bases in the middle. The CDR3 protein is CAWSSQNTGELFF. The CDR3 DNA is TGTGCCTGGAGTAGCCAGAACACCGGGGAGCTGTTTTTT.

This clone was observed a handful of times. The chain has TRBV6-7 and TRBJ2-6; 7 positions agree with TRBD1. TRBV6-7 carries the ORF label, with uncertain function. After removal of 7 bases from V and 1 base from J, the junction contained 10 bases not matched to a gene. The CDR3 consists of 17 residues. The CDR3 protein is CASTRTGDSSGANVLTF. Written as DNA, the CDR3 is TGTGCCAGCACAAGGACAGGAGACAGTTCTGGGGCCAACGTCCTGACTTTC.

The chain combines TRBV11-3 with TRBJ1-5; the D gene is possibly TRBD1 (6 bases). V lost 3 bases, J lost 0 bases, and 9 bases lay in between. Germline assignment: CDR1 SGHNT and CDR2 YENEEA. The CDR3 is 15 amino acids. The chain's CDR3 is CASSLVDSSNQPQHF. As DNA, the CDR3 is TGTGCCAGCAGCTTGGTGGACAGTAGCAATCAGCCCCAGCATTTT.